This T cell receptor beta chain appears in the sequencing data of a study of regulatory T cells in long-lasting Graves disease (dated by TCRdb to the early 2020s). Concerning the study at large: Patients with newly diagnosed Graves' disease had been on antithyroid drugs for under 3 months. Persistent Graves' disease patients were compared with newly diagnosed Graves' disease patients by peripheral blood TCR sequencing and RNA sequencing. The study took place in China and was registered as a clinical trial. A total of around 33 samples underwent TCR sequencing, from roughly 13 patients with persistent Graves' disease and some 20 patients with newly diagnosed Graves' disease.

This sample's time point label indicates: newly diagnosed GD, antithyroid drugs for less than 3 months. For both TCR sequencing and RNA sequencing, RNA was extracted from PBMCs in TRIzol. Graves' disease was diagnosed according to American Thyroid Association guidelines. Patients were recruited from an endocrinology department in Xi'an, China. Each patient gave approximately 9 milliliters of peripheral blood, collected in an EDTA anticoagulant tube. PBMCs were isolated by Ficoll Paque Plus density gradient separation without further T cell sorting. An Agilent 2100 Bioanalyzer and agarose gel were used to check RNA quality, while a NanoDrop 2000 measured RNA concentration. Receptor libraries were prepared by multiplex PCR. Sequencing was carried out with an Illumina HiSeq 4000. CDR3 regions were amplified by Arm-PCR with iRepertoire HTBI primers to construct TCR beta libraries. Before sequencing, the PCR products went through gel purification. The study's own analysis went as follows. Across samples, around 58 TRBV and over 11 TRBJ segments were identified and used for gene usage analysis of CDR3 amino acid clonotypes. Filtered high-quality paired reads were merged into contigs using COPE and FqMerger. BLAST was used to align contigs to the IMGT TRBV, TRBD and TRBJ reference genes, and CDR3 was defined following IMGT. Any clonotype with a frequency above 0.1% was counted as a highly expanded clone. Shannon entropy served as the measure of repertoire diversity, while the Gini coefficient captured V-J evenness. A clonotype found in more than one individual was treated as public. Using fastp at Q25 and MiXCR, TCRdb reprocessed the public reads and kept productive beta chains. Entries are consolidated by CDR3 protein sequence, retaining the most common genes and DNA. It is TCRdb's table, rather than the study itself, that gives the V and J calls and clone size. The table for this sample lists about 560,000 distinct CDR3 sequences; about 16% of them were counted only once. 12% of the sample is in the top ten clones.

On the study overall, not on this receptor specifically: The authors noted that the small sample size was a limitation that may lower accuracy. Compared with newly diagnosed patients, persistent Graves' disease patients had lower TCR Shannon entropy and fewer highly expanded clones, which suggests clonal expansion. Preferential use of TRBV28, TRBJ1-2 and TRBJ2-5 was observed in persistent disease, whereas TRBV20-1 and TRBJ2-1 were favored in newly diagnosed disease. Only peripheral blood was studied, because thyroid tissue, the primary lesion, was inaccessible. Sequencing and analysis were limited to the TCR beta chain. Persistent patients shared more public clonotypes among themselves (around 2,800) than newly diagnosed patients did (about 970).

The CDR3 starts with the cysteine, ends with the phenylalanine, and has 14 residues. CDR3 DNA is the only sequence kept; it has 42 bases, read in frame from the first base. Taken from the germline V gene, the CDR1 and CDR2 loops are MNHEY and SVGAGI. Between the V and J ends, shortened by 0 bases and 1 base respectively, the junction contains 6 bases. In its sample, this clonotype was seen many times. There is no known antigen for this receptor. Per-base quality was not reported, and no clone a single base away is much larger than it. The sample was also linked to a second study, of T cells in Graves' hyperthyroidism and ophthalmopathy. According to the second study: Stable Graves' hyperthyroidism was defined as the absence of progression to ophthalmopathy over 18 months of follow-up. Hyperthyroidism patients were aged 18 to 65 years and newly diagnosed, with disease duration of less than 2 months. Any patient with an uncontrolled infection, another autoimmune disease, pregnancy or lactation was excluded. Diagnoses were established on the basis of clinical symptoms, serum thyroxine and TRAb, thyroid ultrasound, and orbital computed tomography. A first-round RT-PCR of the TCR CDR3 used the HTBI primer set with the Qiagen OneStep RT-PCR kit. Blood samples also contained most of the expanded thyroid clonotypes (frequency above 0.001), which suggests that blood repertoires may reflect thyroid immune responses. Ophthalmopathy was separated from stable hyperthyroidism by a 13 V-J signature model, with around 90% sensitivity and approximately 81% specificity obtained in cross-validation and 80%/75% obtained in testing. In validation, progression to ophthalmopathy was predicted by the model with roughly 71% sensitivity and just over 72% specificity, a median of about 6 months before onset. A discovery cohort of roughly 96 patients, roughly 45 with Graves' ophthalmopathy and 55 to 65 with stable Graves' hyperthyroidism, was used to find distinguishing TCR V-J signatures. Prospective prediction of ophthalmopathy was tested in an independent validation cohort consisting of roughly 20 hyperthyroidism patients and some 17 patients who later progressed to ophthalmopathy. For training and testing, the approximately 92 patients in the discovery cohort were randomly divided in a 7:3 ratio. In more than 5 Graves' hyperthyroidism patients, the study also compared T-cell repertoires from thyroid tissue with T-cell repertoires from blood. After blood sampling, hyperthyroidism patients were treated with methimazole at a starting dose of 30 mg daily, and ophthalmopathy patients were treated with high-dose intravenous methylprednisolone. Libraries were constructed in a second round of multiplex PCR, after which size selection and purification were carried out. Libraries were sequenced paired-end with 100 bp reads on an Illumina HiSeq2000. SOAPnuke was used to process the raw data, removing reads that contained adapters or uncalled bases, had a mean Phred below 15, or lacked an exact match to the constant primer or identifier. COPE v1.2.5 was used to merge high-quality paired reads, and clonotypes were defined as unique nucleotide sequences. MiTCR v1.1 was used to align clonotypes to the IMGT TRBV, TRBD and TRBJ reference segments. The analysis was restricted to V-J combinations with a frequency above 0.0001, which together covered 99% to 99.2% of the repertoires. A TCS score was defined as the ratio between F50 (clonal expansion) and ExV (chaos), using BLOSUM62-based TCRdist between CDR3 peptides within each V-J. Welch's t-statistics and random forest reduced 514 V-J features to under 15, which were used in a naive Bayes classifier (R e1071). Sample size was not statistically predetermined, and blinding of investigators to group allocation was not performed. TCR Vbeta CDR3 sequencing of 140 or so peripheral blood samples (approximately 44 ophthalmopathy, some 75 hyperthyroidism and some 17 progressor patients) is reported in the paper.

The receptor's source is a man between 18 and 35 years old with Graves disease. Donor details come from another sample of the same person, matched by shared clones. The rearrangement combines TRBV6-5 with TRBJ1-1, with the identity of the D gene unclear. The sequencing here drew on peripheral blood mononuclear cells (PBMCs), taken at new diagnosis, from a patient treated with antithyroid drugs. The CDR3 here reads CASSYSLANTEAFF. The nucleotides are TGTGCCAGCAGTTACTCTCTGGCGAACACTGAAGCTTTCTTT.